The present TCR beta chain was sequenced within a study of Graves' ophthalmopathy and Graves' hyperthyroidism. Study in general: Before any treatment was given, at initial diagnosis, peripheral blood was collected.

The source of the PBMCs was over 8.5 ml of fresh peripheral blood. The V gene end was trimmed by 6 bases and the J gene end by 8 bases; junction bases not matched to a gene: 9. There are 14 residues in the CDR3. Germline CDR1 reads MGHDK; CDR2 reads SYGVNS. General observations from the study: Blood repertoires reportedly contained most expanded thyroid clonotypes above 0.001 frequency. Prediction of ophthalmopathy progression reached around 70% sensitivity and approximately 73% specificity.

As the template, RNA transcripts were used to amplify TCR beta CDR3 regions. The library came from an HTBI-primed first-round RT-PCR and a second-round multiplex PCR. From the multiplex PCR reads, TCRdb called clonotypes with MiXCR, one entry per CDR3 protein. The data show hundreds of thousands of distinct CDR3 sequences, over 40% seen once. For this clonotype: What it recognizes is unknown.

This chain links TRBV25-1 with TRBJ2-2; TRBD2 agrees at 7 bases. Sequencing was performed on peripheral blood. The receptor was isolated from an adult man with Graves' ophthalmopathy. This CDR3 is CASRGPAGTGELFF. The CDR3 region has the DNA TGTGCCAGCAGAGGTCCAGCGGGAACAGGGGAGCTGTTTTTT.